This T cell receptor beta chain was documented in a study of cytomegalovirus exposure and HLA in healthy donors. Vbeta (60) and Jbeta (13) primers were used in the PCR. Method: immunoSEQ multiplex PCR; TCRdb's copy keeps in-frame clones and lacks some. The table has roughly 140,000 clones, roughly 79% seen once. Germline CDR1 and CDR2: MNHEY and SMNVEV (reference sequence). The J segment lost 1 base and the V segment lost 7 bases, leaving 8 bases of the junction unmatched. CDR3 size: 15 residues. The sample was PBMCs. The genes are TRBV27 and TRBJ1-2; TRBD1 matches 8 bases. The TCR was taken from a male donor in good health and CMV-seronegative. The CDR3: CASTTDRGLNYGYTF. The DNA of the CDR3 is TGTGCCAGCACCACTGACAGGGGCCTTAACTATGGCTACACCTTC.